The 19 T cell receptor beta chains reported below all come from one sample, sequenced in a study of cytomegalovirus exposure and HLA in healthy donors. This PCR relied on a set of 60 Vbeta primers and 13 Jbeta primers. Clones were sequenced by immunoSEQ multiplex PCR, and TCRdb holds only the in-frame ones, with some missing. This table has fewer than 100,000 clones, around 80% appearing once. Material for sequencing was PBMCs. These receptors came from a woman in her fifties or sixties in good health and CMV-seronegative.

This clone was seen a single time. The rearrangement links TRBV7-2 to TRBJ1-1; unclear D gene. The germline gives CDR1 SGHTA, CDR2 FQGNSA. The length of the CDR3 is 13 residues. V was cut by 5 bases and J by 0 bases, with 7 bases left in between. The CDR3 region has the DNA TGTGCCAGCAGCCCTCACATGAACACTGAAGCTTTCTTT. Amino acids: CASSPHMNTEAFF.

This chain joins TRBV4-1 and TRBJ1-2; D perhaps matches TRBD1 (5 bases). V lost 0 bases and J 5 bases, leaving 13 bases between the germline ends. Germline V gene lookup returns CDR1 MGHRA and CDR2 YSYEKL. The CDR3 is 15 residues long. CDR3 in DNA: TGCGCCAGCAGCCAAGATAGGGGTGTCGGTTATGGCTACACCTTC. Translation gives CASSQDRGVGYGYTF.

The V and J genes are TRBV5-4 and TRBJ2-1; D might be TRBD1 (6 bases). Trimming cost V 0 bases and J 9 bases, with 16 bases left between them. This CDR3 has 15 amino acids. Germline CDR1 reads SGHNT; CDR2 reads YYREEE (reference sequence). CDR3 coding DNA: TGTGCCAGCAGCTTGGAAGGGGGAGCTTGGACTGAGCAGTTCTTC. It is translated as CASSLEGGAWTEQFF.

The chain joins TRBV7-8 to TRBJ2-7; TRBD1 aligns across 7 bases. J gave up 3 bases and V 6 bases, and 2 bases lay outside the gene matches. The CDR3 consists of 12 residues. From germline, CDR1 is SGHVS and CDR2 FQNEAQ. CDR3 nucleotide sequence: TGTGCCAGCAGACAGGGGAGCTACGAGCAGTACTTC. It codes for CASRQGSYEQYF.

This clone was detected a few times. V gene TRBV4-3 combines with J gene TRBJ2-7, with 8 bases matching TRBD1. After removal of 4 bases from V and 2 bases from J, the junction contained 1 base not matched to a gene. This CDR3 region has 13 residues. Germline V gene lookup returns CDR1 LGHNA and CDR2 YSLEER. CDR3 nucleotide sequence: TGCGCCAGCAGCCGGGACAGGACCTACGAGCAGTACTTC. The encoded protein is CASSRDRTYEQYF.

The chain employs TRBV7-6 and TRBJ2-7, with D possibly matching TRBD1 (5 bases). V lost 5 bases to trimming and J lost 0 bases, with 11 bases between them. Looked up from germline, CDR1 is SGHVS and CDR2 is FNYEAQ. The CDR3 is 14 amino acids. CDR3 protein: CASSDARVSYEQYF. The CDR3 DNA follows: TGTGCCAGCAGCGATGCCAGGGTCTCCTACGAGCAGTACTTC.

For the CDR3, the DNA is TGTGCCAGCAAGCTGGGCGGGGCAGACACTGAAGCTTTCTTT. Its protein is CASKLGGADTEAFF. This chain links TRBV27 with TRBJ1-1, with D maybe TRBD1 (5 bases). The length of the CDR3 is 14 residues. Trimming took off 7 bases at V and 3 bases at J, with 15 bases between the two ends. Germline V lookup: CDR1 MNHEY, CDR2 SMNVEV (reference sequence).

The CDR3 loop reads CASSEYSGRLTYEQYF. In DNA form, the CDR3 reads TGTGCCAGCAGCGAATATAGCGGGAGGCTTACCTACGAGCAGTACTTC. The chain is built from TRBV11-2 and TRBJ2-7, with TRBD2 identical over 10 bases. V was pared by 5 bases and J by 2 bases, with 9 bases of the junction left unmatched. This CDR3 is 16 amino acids long. The germline gives CDR1 SGHAT, CDR2 FQNNGV. Combining the CDR3 with reference TRBV11-2 and TRBJ2-7 gives the whole variable domain EAGVAQSPRYKIIEKRQSVAFWCNPISGHATLYWYQQILGQGPKLLIQFQNNGVVDDSQLPKDRFSAERLKGVDSTLKIQPAKLEDSAVYLCASSEYSGRLTYEQYFGPGTRLTVT.

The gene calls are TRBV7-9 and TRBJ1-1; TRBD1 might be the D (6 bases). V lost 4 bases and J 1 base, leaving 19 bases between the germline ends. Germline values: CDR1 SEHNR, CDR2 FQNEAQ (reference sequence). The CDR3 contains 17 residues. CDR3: CASSSHFSGTPNTEAFF. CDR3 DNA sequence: TGTGCCAGCAGCTCTCACTTTTCCGGGACACCGAACACTGAAGCTTTCTTT. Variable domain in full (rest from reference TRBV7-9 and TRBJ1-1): DTGVSQNPRHKITKRGQNVTFRCDPISEHNRLYWYRQTLGQGPEFLTYFQNEAQLEKSRLLSDRFSAERPKGSFSTLEIQRTEQGDSAMYLCASSSHFSGTPNTEAFFGQGTRLTVV.

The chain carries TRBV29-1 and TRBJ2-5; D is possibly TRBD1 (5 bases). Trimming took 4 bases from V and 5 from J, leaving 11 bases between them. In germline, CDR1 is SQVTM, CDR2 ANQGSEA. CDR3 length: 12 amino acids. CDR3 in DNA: TGCAGCGTTGGGTTAGGGGTGGAGACCCAGTACTTC. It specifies CSVGLGVETQYF.

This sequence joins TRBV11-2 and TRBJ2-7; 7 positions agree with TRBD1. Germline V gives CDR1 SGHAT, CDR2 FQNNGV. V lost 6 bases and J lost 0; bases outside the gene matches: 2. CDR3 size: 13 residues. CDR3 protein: CASRRDSSYEQYF. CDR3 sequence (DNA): TGTGCCAGCAGAAGGGACAGCTCCTACGAGCAGTACTTC. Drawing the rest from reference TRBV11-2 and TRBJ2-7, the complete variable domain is EAGVAQSPRYKIIEKRQSVAFWCNPISGHATLYWYQQILGQGPKLLIQFQNNGVVDDSQLPKDRFSAERLKGVDSTLKIQPAKLEDSAVYLCASRRDSSYEQYFGPGTRLTVT.

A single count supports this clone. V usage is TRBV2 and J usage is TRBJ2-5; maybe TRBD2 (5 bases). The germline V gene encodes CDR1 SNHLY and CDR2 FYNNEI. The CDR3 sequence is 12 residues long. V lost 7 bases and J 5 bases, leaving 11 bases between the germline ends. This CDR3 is CASKEAPETQYF. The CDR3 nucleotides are TGTGCCAGCAAGGAGGCGCCGGAGACCCAGTACTTC. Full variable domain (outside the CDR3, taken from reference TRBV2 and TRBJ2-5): EPEVTQTPSHQVTQMGQEVILRCVPISNHLYFYWYRQILGQKVEFLVSFYNNEISEKSEIFDDQFSVERPDGSNFTLKIRSTKLEDSAMYFCASKEAPETQYFGPGTRLLVL.

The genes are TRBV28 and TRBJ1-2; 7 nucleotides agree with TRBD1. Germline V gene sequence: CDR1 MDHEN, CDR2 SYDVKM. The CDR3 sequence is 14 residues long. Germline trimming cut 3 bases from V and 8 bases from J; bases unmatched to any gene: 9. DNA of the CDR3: TGTGCCAGCAGTTTCAGGGGGTACACGGAGGGCTACACCTTC. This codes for CASSFRGYTEGYTF.

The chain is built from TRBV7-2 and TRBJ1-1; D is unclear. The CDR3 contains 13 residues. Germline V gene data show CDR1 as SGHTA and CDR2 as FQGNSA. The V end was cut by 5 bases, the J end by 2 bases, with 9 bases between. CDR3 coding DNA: TGTGCCAGCAGCCCGGGTCCTAACACTGAAGCTTTCTTT. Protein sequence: CASSPGPNTEAFF. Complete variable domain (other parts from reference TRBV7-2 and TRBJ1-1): GAGVSQSPSNKVTEKGKDVELRCDPISGHTALYWYRQSLGQGLEFLIYFQGNSAPDKSGLPSDRFSAERTGGSVSTLTIQRTQQEDSAVYLCASSPGPNTEAFFGQGTRLTVV.

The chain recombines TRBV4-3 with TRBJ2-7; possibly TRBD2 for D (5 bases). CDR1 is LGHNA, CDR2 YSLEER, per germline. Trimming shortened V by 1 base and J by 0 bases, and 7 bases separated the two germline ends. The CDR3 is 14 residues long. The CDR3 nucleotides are TGCGCCAGCAGCCAAGGAGGGAGCTCCTACGAGCAGTACTTC. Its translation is CASSQGGSSYEQYF.

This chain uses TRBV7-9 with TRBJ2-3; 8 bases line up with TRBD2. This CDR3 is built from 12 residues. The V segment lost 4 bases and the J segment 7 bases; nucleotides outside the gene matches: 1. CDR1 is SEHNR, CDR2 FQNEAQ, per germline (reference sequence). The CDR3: CASSWTSHTQYF. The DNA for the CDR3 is TGTGCCAGCAGCTGGACTAGCCATACGCAGTATTTT.

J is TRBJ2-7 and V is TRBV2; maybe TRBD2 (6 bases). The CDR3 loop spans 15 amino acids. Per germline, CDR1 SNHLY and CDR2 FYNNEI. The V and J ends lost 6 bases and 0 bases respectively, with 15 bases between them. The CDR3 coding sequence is TGTGCCAGCAGACCCGGACTATTCAGCTCCTACGAGCAGTACTTC. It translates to CASRPGLFSSYEQYF.

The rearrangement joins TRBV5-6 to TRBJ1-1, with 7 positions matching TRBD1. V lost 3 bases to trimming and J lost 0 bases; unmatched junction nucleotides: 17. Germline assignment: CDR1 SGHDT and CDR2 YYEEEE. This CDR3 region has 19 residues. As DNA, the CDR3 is TGTGCCAGCAGCTGGGCCTCGGACAGGCTAACCTTCATGAACACTGAAGCTTTCTTT. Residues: CASSWASDRLTFMNTEAFF. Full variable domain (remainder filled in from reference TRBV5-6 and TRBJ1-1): DAGVTQSPTHLIKTRGQQVTLRCSPKSGHDTVSWYQQALGQGPQFIFQYYEEEERQRGNFPDRFSGHQFPNYSSELNVNALLLGDSALYLCASSWASDRLTFMNTEAFFGQGTRLTVV.

CDR3 sequence: CASTTGNYNEQFF. CDR3 nucleotide sequence: TGTGCCAGCACGACAGGGAACTACAATGAGCAGTTCTTC. The J gene is TRBJ2-1, the V gene TRBV6-5, with TRBD1 identical over 7 bases. In germline, CDR1 is MNHEY, CDR2 SVGAGI. The CDR3 totals 13 residues. V lost 7 bases and J lost 3; bases outside the gene matches: 3.